These 25 T cell receptor beta chains share one sample of origin, sequenced in a study of T-cell memory formation after mild COVID-19. MiXCR was run by TCRdb on the 5' RACE reads, yielding one entry per CDR3 protein. The sample includes roughly 240,000 distinct CDR3 sequences, roughly 14% seen only once; the top ten take 2.1%. The sample taken for sequencing was PBMCs or a T cell subset sorted from them (not recorded which). These receptor sequences come from an adult woman who had mild COVID-19 (a few samples of this study predate the infection). Cell type and time point are not known.

The chain uses TRBV15 and TRBJ2-1; 12 nucleotides match TRBD2. V lost 1 base, J lost 8 bases, and 6 bases stayed unmatched. Germline CDR1 LNHNV, CDR2 YYDKDF (reference sequence). The CDR3 length is 16 residues. CDR3: CATSRGLAGARDEQFF. CDR3 DNA: TGTGCCACCAGCAGAGGACTAGCGGGGGCGCGGGATGAGCAGTTCTTC.

This clonotype was seen only a few times. This sequence joins TRBV27 and TRBJ2-2; 16 bases agree with TRBD2. The V segment lost 6 bases and the J segment 4 bases; nucleotides outside the gene matches: 11. The CDR3 consists of 19 residues. The germline gives CDR1 MNHEY, CDR2 SMNVEV (reference sequence). The CDR3 bases are TGTGCCAGCAGCGAGGGACTAGCGGGGGGGTGGATATCCACCGGGGAGCTGTTTTTT. Its translation is CASSEGLAGGWISTGELFF.

The chain recombines TRBV20-1 with TRBJ1-2, with 9 bases matching TRBD1. This CDR3 is 14 amino acids long. V trimming: 0 bases; J trimming: 6 bases; junction bases outside the gene matches: 5. The germline V gene has CDR1 DFQATT and CDR2 SNEGSKA (reference sequence). CDR3 region: CSARDSTGGDGYTF. The CDR3 DNA follows: TGCAGTGCTAGAGATTCGACAGGGGGGGATGGCTACACCTTC.

This clonotype came up a few times. The chain couples TRBV10-3 to TRBJ1-6, with a weak D call TRBD1 (6 bases). The V gene's germline CDR1 is ENHRY and CDR2 SYGVKD. The CDR3 spans 14 residues. Trimming removed 9 bases from V and 4 bases from J, with 13 bases in between. DNA of the CDR3: TGTGCCATTAAGGGAGGACAGTATAATTCACCCCTCCACTTT. Translation: CAIKGGQYNSPLHF.

The chain joins TRBV24-1 to TRBJ2-1; possibly TRBD1 for D (5 bases). This CDR3 contains 11 residues. Trimming removed 5 bases from V and 10 bases from J, with 8 bases in between. Germline lookup yields CDR1 KGHDR and CDR2 SFDVKD. DNA of the CDR3: TGTGCCACCAGTGGTGGACACGAGCAGTTCTTC. Its translation: CATSGGHEQFF.

This clonotype occurred many times. The rearrangement uses TRBV9 and TRBJ2-2; 7 nucleotides align to TRBD1. The CDR3 is made up of 16 amino acids. Trimming at V came to 2 bases and at J to 5 bases, leaving 9 bases not matched to a gene. CDR1 SGDLS and CDR2 YYNGEE come from the germline V gene. The chain's CDR3 is CASSVRGSPGTGELFF. In DNA, the CDR3 is TGTGCCAGCAGCGTCAGGGGGAGCCCGGGGACCGGGGAGCTGTTTTTT. Using reference TRBV9 and TRBJ2-2 for the parts outside the CDR3, the full variable domain is DSGVTQTPKHLITATGQRVTLRCSPRSGDLSVYWYQQSLDQGLQFLIQYYNGEERAKGNILERFSAQQFPDLHSELNLSSLELGDSALYFCASSVRGSPGTGELFFGEGSRLTVL.

This clonotype has ten or more counts. This chain uses TRBV5-1 with TRBJ1-3; tentatively, D is TRBD1 (6 bases). This CDR3 contains 17 residues. The germline V gene encodes CDR1 SGHRS and CDR2 YFSETQ. V was cut by 0 bases and J by 0 bases, with 13 bases left in between. The CDR3: CASSLGDRTHSGNTIYF. The CDR3 DNA is TGCGCCAGCAGCTTGGGAGACAGGACTCACTCTGGAAACACCATATATTTT.

In this sample, this clonotype turned up a few times. This chain uses TRBV15 with TRBJ2-5; TRBD2 is a possible D gene (5 bases). The V gene lost 1 base and the J gene lost 5 bases, with 11 bases spanning the gap. The CDR3 contains 14 residues. Germline-derived CDR1 and CDR2 are LNHNV and YYDKDF (reference sequence). This CDR3 is CATSRGVTGETQYF. The CDR3, as DNA: TGTGCCACCAGCAGAGGCGTTACGGGGGAGACCCAGTACTTC. Combining the CDR3 with reference TRBV15 and TRBJ2-5 gives the whole variable domain DAMVIQNPRYQVTQFGKPVTLSCSQTLNHNVMYWYQQKSSQAPKLLFHYYDKDFNNEADTPDNFQSRRPNTSFCFLDIRSPGLGDTAMYLCATSRGVTGETQYFGPGTRLLVL.

The chain links TRBV5-1 to TRBJ2-3, with D tentatively TRBD2 (5 bases). Per germline, CDR1 SGHRS and CDR2 YFSETQ. V was trimmed by 7 bases and J by 2 bases, leaving 14 bases between them. This CDR3 has 14 amino acids. The CDR3 DNA follows: TGCGCCAGCTCTCCCGGGGTTACCACAGATACGCAGTATTTT. It is translated as CASSPGVTTDTQYF.

The rearrangement links TRBV9 to TRBJ2-5; 8 bases line up with TRBD1. V was pared by 2 bases and J by 1 base, with 4 bases of the junction left unmatched. Germline V CDR1 and CDR2: SGDLS, YYNGEE. The CDR3 length is 15 residues. CDR3 DNA: TGTGCCAGCAGCGTGAGGGACAGGCCCCAAGAGACCCAGTACTTC. The encoded protein is CASSVRDRPQETQYF.

This clonotype appeared a few times. The chain links TRBV6-4 to TRBJ2-1; 9 nucleotides agree with TRBD2. This CDR3 contains 16 residues. The germline gives CDR1 MRHNA, CDR2 SNTAGT. With 0 bases clipped from V and 5 bases from J, the junction kept 5 bases outside the gene matches. For the CDR3, the DNA is TGTGCCAGCAGTGACTCTCATAGCGGGGGACACAATGAGCAGTTCTTC. This encodes CASSDSHSGGHNEQFF.

The chain uses TRBV13 and TRBJ2-1; D unclear. Per germline, CDR1 PRHDT and CDR2 FYEKMQ (reference sequence). V gave up 1 base and J gave up 5 bases, with 15 bases separating them. The CDR3 sequence is 16 residues long. The CDR3 nucleotides are TGTGCCAGCAGCTTAGACCCGGGCGTCGTGAACAATGAGCAGTTCTTC. Protein sequence: CASSLDPGVVNNEQFF.

The V gene is TRBV29-1, the J gene TRBJ1-6; TRBD1 matches at 7 bases. V was clipped by 6 bases and J by 6 bases; unmatched bases: 5. CDR1 SQVTM and CDR2 ANQGSEA come from the germline V gene. The CDR3 loop spans 13 amino acids. The DNA for the CDR3 is TGCAGCGTGTCGGAGGGGGCTAATTCACCCCTCCACTTT. Residues: CSVSEGANSPLHF.

The chain combines TRBV5-4 with TRBJ1-1; 7 bases map to TRBD1. This CDR3 has 15 amino acids. The trim removed 2 bases at V and 0 bases at J, leaving 4 bases unmatched. Germline V gives CDR1 SGHNT, CDR2 YYREEE (reference sequence). CDR3 sequence: CASSLDRALNTEAFF. The CDR3 DNA follows: TGTGCCAGCAGCTTAGACAGGGCGTTGAACACTGAAGCTTTCTTT. Combining the CDR3 with reference TRBV5-4 and TRBJ1-1 gives the whole variable domain ETGVTQSPTHLIKTRGQQVTLRCSSQSGHNTVSWYQQALGQGPQFIFQYYREEENGRGNFPPRFSGLQFPNYSSELNVNALELDDSALYLCASSLDRALNTEAFFGQGTRLTVV.

This clonotype was picked up a small number of times. V usage is TRBV6-1 and J usage is TRBJ2-1, with 9 bases fitting TRBD1. Germline lookup yields CDR1 MNHNS and CDR2 SASEGT. This CDR3 is 16 amino acids long. With V trimmed by 3 bases and J by 0 bases, 3 bases remained unmatched. CDR3 nucleotide sequence: TGTGCCAGCAGTGACGCGGGACAGGGCTCCTACAATGAGCAGTTCTTC. Protein product: CASSDAGQGSYNEQFF.

This clonotype was counted only a few times. The chain combines TRBV30 with TRBJ1-1; D not resolved. V was shortened by 3 bases and J by 3 bases, with 11 bases between the two germline ends. The germline V gene has CDR1 GTSNPN and CDR2 SVGIG (reference sequence). The CDR3 is 13 residues long. The CDR3 sequence: CAWSLTRDTEAFF. The CDR3 DNA reads as TGTGCCTGGAGCCTTACACGGGACACTGAAGCTTTCTTT.

The gene calls are TRBV7-2 and TRBJ2-1; D not resolved. Germline CDR1 SGHTA, CDR2 FQGNSA. V lost 1 base, J lost 4 bases, and 14 bases lay in between. The CDR3 has 16 residues. CDR3 amino acids: CASSLELGRIYNEQFF. The CDR3 nucleotides are TGTGCCAGCAGCTTAGAGCTTGGACGGATATACAATGAGCAGTTCTTC.

CDR3 region: CASSGDVSSYNEQFF. Here the CDR3 DNA reads TGTGCCAGCAGTGGTGACGTAAGCTCCTACAATGAGCAGTTCTTC. This chain connects TRBV25-1 to TRBJ2-1; D gene uncertain. The CDR3 is 15 amino acids. Germline lookup yields CDR1 MGHDK and CDR2 SYGVNS. V was pared by 4 bases and J by 0 bases, with 10 bases between.

V usage is TRBV6-4 and J usage is TRBJ2-3; maybe TRBD1 (5 bases). Per the germline V gene, CDR1 is MRHNA and CDR2 is SNTAGT. V gave up 1 base and J gave up 7 bases, with 15 bases separating them. This CDR3 is built from 15 residues. DNA of the CDR3: TGTGCCAGCAGTGACTTCGGGCACAAGGGGAATACGCAGTATTTT. This codes for CASSDFGHKGNTQYF.

This clonotype has only a few counts. The chain combines TRBV7-9 with TRBJ1-1, with 12 bases identical to TRBD1. CDR3 size: 14 residues. In germline, CDR1 is SEHNR, CDR2 FQNEAQ (reference sequence). J lost 4 bases, V lost 6 bases, and 3 bases had no gene match. The CDR3 coding sequence is TGTGCCAGCAGGGGACAGGGGGCCTCCACTGAAGCTTTCTTT. It specifies CASRGQGASTEAFF.

The CDR3 sequence: CASSVAGGPGKNIQYF. The CDR3, as DNA: TGTGCCAGCAGCGTAGCGGGGGGGCCTGGCAAAAACATTCAGTACTTC. V and J are TRBV9 and TRBJ2-4; TRBD2 agrees at 8 bases. V was pared by 0 bases and J by 3 bases, with 5 bases of the junction left unmatched. In germline, CDR1 is SGDLS, CDR2 YYNGEE. The length of the CDR3 is 16 residues. Drawing the rest from reference TRBV9 and TRBJ2-4, the complete variable domain is DSGVTQTPKHLITATGQRVTLRCSPRSGDLSVYWYQQSLDQGLQFLIQYYNGEERAKGNILERFSAQQFPDLHSELNLSSLELGDSALYFCASSVAGGPGKNIQYFGAGTRLSVL.

The chain couples TRBV6-6 to TRBJ2-7; D unclear. V dropped 6 bases and J dropped 3 bases, with 15 bases sitting between them. This CDR3 spans 14 amino acids. Per germline, CDR1 MNHNY and CDR2 SVGAGI (reference sequence). CDR3 protein: CASRDTGRNYEQYF. Written as DNA, the CDR3 is TGTGCCAGCAGAGATACCGGACGGAACTACGAGCAGTACTTC.

This clonotype was counted ten times or more. The CDR3 DNA is TGTGCCAGCAGCGCAACTACCATCACAGATACGCAGTATTTT. This translates into CASSATTITDTQYF. The genes are TRBV9 and TRBJ2-3; D not resolved. In germline, CDR1 is SGDLS, CDR2 YYNGEE. Trimming left V 3 bases short and J 2 bases short, with 10 bases between. This CDR3 has 14 residues. Drawing the rest from reference TRBV9 and TRBJ2-3, the complete variable domain is DSGVTQTPKHLITATGQRVTLRCSPRSGDLSVYWYQQSLDQGLQFLIQYYNGEERAKGNILERFSAQQFPDLHSELNLSSLELGDSALYFCASSATTITDTQYFGPGTRLTVL.

The chain carries TRBV7-2 and TRBJ1-4; D may be TRBD1 (5 bases). The germline V and J ends were trimmed by 3 bases and 5 bases, with 10 bases remaining between them. The CDR3 totals 14 residues. Germline CDR1 SGHTA, CDR2 FQGNSA. The CDR3 nucleotides read TGTGCCAGCAGCTTTCGCCGGGGGAATGAAAAACTGTTTTTT. Protein product: CASSFRRGNEKLFF.

The CDR3 region is CATSSPGQGHYGYTF. CDR3 coding DNA: TGTGCCACCAGCAGCCCGGGACAGGGGCACTATGGCTACACCTTC. The genes are TRBV15 and TRBJ1-2, with 10 positions matching TRBD1. The CDR3 is 15 amino acids. With V trimmed by 3 bases and J by 3 bases, 4 bases remained unmatched. Germline lookup yields CDR1 LNHNV and CDR2 YYDKDF (reference sequence).